A selection of T cell receptor beta chains follows, all from one sample in a study of CD8 T cells in ankylosing spondylitis. TCRdb called the 5' RACE reads again in MiXCR, with one record for every CDR3 protein. The sample holds over 200,000 distinct CDR3 sequences; roughly a tenth are singletons and the top ten take roughly 23%. Material: blood, either unsorted or a sorted T cell fraction (not recorded which). The receptors derive from a male donor with ankylosing spondylitis or in good health (not recorded which). The CDR3 runs from the conserved cysteine through the conserved F or W. A D gene is named only where the DNA matches it firmly. Size is omitted from some rows. Given values are once, few, many or a class for expanded clones.

D gene | clone size | J gene | V gene | CDR3 DNA | CDR3 protein
TRBD1 | many | TRBJ1-2 | TRBV5-1 | TGCGCCAGCAGCCGAGACAGGGTCGTTGGCTACACCTTC | CASSRDRVVGYTF
. | many | TRBJ2-2 | TRBV6-1 | TGTGCCAGCAGTGATACCCGGGACGGGGAGCTGTTTTTT | CASSDTRDGELFF
. | . | TRBJ1-5 | TRBV20-1 | TGCAGTGTTAGGGACTGGGGTAAGAGCAATCAGCCCCAGCATTTT | CSVRDWGKSNQPQHF
. | . | TRBJ2-3 | TRBV7-9 | TGTGCCAGCAGCTTTGAAGGAGAGGGAGATACGCAGTATTTT | CASSFEGEGDTQYF
. | few | TRBJ1-5 | TRBV6-1 | TGTGCCAGCAGCCGGGAGAAGAAACAGCCCCAGCATTTT | CASSREKKQPQHF
TRBD2 | many | TRBJ2-2 | TRBV20-1 | TGCAGTGTTCCGGACGAGCGGGGCGGGGAGCTGTTTTTT | CSVPDERGGELFF
. | many | TRBJ2-1 | TRBV5-1 | TGCGCCAGCAGCTTGGAGGGGGTCTACAATGAGCAGTTCTTC | CASSLEGVYNEQFF
. | many | TRBJ1-5 | TRBV27 | TGTGCCAGCAGTCTTCGACAGGGCAATCAGCCCCAGCATTTT | CASSLRQGNQPQHF
. | many | TRBJ1-5 | TRBV5-1 | TGCGCCAGCGACCCGGGGGGCAGTCTTTCGGGTCAGCCCCAGCATTTT | CASDPGGSLSGQPQHF
. | many | TRBJ2-3 | TRBV7-3 | TGTGCCAGCAGCCCCCGGGGGCCCAGCACAGATACGCAGTATTTT | CASSPRGPSTDTQYF
. | . | TRBJ1-1 | TRBV29-1 | TGCAGCGTTGAAGAGGGGGCGGCGGGGGCTGCTTTCTTT | CSVEEGAAGAAFF
TRBD1 | few | TRBJ2-7 | TRBV5-8 | TGTGCCAGCAGCCGATCCGGAAAGACAGGGGGCGACGAGCAGTACTTC | CASSRSGKTGGDEQYF
. | many | TRBJ2-1 | TRBV20-1 | TGCAGTGCTAGAGATCTAGGACAGTCAAACAATGAGCAGTTCTTC | CSARDLGQSNNEQFF
TRBD2 | many | TRBJ2-1 | TRBV7-2 | TGTGCCAGCAGCTTAGACAGTGGTAGGGAGGGAGAGCAGTTCTTC | CASSLDSGREGEQFF
. | many | TRBJ2-7 | TRBV20-1 | TGCAGTGCTAGTTTCACTAGTGATAGCGAGCAGTACTTC | CSASFTSDSEQYF
. | few | TRBJ1-1 | TRBV20-1 | TGCAGTGCTAGACCGGACGGGGACACTGAAGCTTTCTTT | CSARPDGDTEAFF
TRBD1 | few | TRBJ1-1 | TRBV24-1 | TGTGCCACCAGTGATCGAGGGACAGGGAACACTGAAGCTTTCTTT | CATSDRGTGNTEAFF
. | many | TRBJ1-1 | TRBV5-5 | TGTGCCAGCAGCGCCTTGGTGTCGGTTATGGAAGCTTTCTTT | CASSALVSVMEAFF
. | many | TRBJ2-6 | TRBV24-1 | TGTGCCACCAGTGATACCATGAAGGGACTCCGCGAATCTGGGGCCAACGTCCTGACTTTC | CATSDTMKGLRESGANVLTF
. | many | TRBJ2-7 | TRBV7-2 | TGTGCCAGCAGCACCCCCCCGGCTGGGGGTATGGACGAGCAGTACTTC | CASSTPPAGGMDEQYF
TRBD2 | many | TRBJ2-1 | TRBV20-1 | TGCAGTGCCAAAGGGGCGGGGGAGTTTCACAATGAGCAGTTCTTC | CSAKGAGEFHNEQFF
. | . | TRBJ1-4 | TRBV7-2 | TGTGCCAGCAGCTTAAGAAATGAAAAACTGTTTTTT | CASSLRNEKLFF
. | many | TRBJ2-1 | TRBV30 | TGTGCCTGGGAGCCGGCGGGCCTCTCCAATGAGCAGTTCTTC | CAWEPAGLSNEQFF
TRBD1 | many | TRBJ2-3 | TRBV12-3/TRBV12-4 | TGTGCCAGCAACGGACAGGTGGATAGCACAGATACGCAGTATTTT | CASNGQVDSTDTQYF
. | few | TRBJ1-6 | TRBV20-1 | TGCAGTGCTAGGCGGGCGGCGAACTATAATTCACCCCTCCACTTT | CSARRAANYNSPLHF
. | many | TRBJ1-2 | TRBV6-1 | TGTGCCAGCAGTGTCAACACTAACTATGGCTACACCTTC | CASSVNTNYGYTF
TRBD1 | few | TRBJ2-1 | TRBV20-1 | TGCAGTACGACTTCTTGGACAGGGACTTCCTACAATGAGCAGTTCTTC | CSTTSWTGTSYNEQFF
. | many | TRBJ2-1 | TRBV15 | TGTGCCACCAGCAGAGACCCAGGGGTGCACAATGAGCAGTTCTTC | CATSRDPGVHNEQFF
. | . | TRBJ1-5 | TRBV3-1 | TGTGCCAGCAGCCAAGGGCAGGGTTACAATCAGCCCCAGCATTTT | CASSQGQGYNQPQHF
TRBD1 | many | TRBJ1-1 | TRBV20-1 | TGCAGTGCCGCGGGACAGGGGAACATGAACACTGAAGCTTTCTTT | CSAAGQGNMNTEAFF
. | many | TRBJ1-1 | TRBV5-6 | TGTGCCAGCAGCCCCCGGGTGGGGGAGTGGCGAGCTTTCTTT | CASSPRVGEWRAFF
TRBD2 | many | TRBJ2-1 | TRBV5-1 | TGCGCCAGCAGCCCGGCCGCCGGGGGGGGATTTGACAATGAGCAGTTCTTC | CASSPAAGGGFDNEQFF
. | many | TRBJ2-3 | TRBV5-1 | TGCGCCAGCAGCTTAGCGGGCGCTAGCACAGATACGCAGTATTTT | CASSLAGASTDTQYF
. | many | TRBJ1-1 | TRBV27 | TGTGCCAGCGGACCTCCTGGGTTTACTGAAGCTTTCTTT | CASGPPGFTEAFF
. | many | TRBJ2-1 | TRBV5-1 | TGCGCCAGCAGCTTTGAGGGGGGCTACAATGAGCAGTTCTTC | CASSFEGGYNEQFF
TRBD2 | few | TRBJ2-1 | TRBV12-3/TRBV12-4 | TGTGCCAGCAGTTTAATGCGGGGGGCTATCAATGAGCAGTTCTTC | CASSLMRGAINEQFF
. | . | TRBJ2-7 | TRBV20-1 | TGCAGTGCTAGAGGAAGTGGTAAGGTCGGCAGTAGCTCCTACGAGCAGTACTTC | CSARGSGKVGSSSYEQYF
. | many | TRBJ2-5 | TRBV7-3 | TGTGCCAGCAGCATATCGACAGGCTCCATCGAGACCCAGTACTTC | CASSISTGSIETQYF
TRBD2 | many | TRBJ2-7 | TRBV5-1 | TGCGCCAGCAGCTTGGGACTAGCGGGGGCCGAGCAGTACTTC | CASSLGLAGAEQYF
. | many | TRBJ1-1 | TRBV10-3 | TGTGCCATCAGTGAGGGGCCTCATGAAGCTTTCTTT | CAISEGPHEAFF
. | few | TRBJ1-1 | TRBV7-8 | TGTGCCAGCAGCGCCGCCGAAGGCACTGAAGCTTTCTTT | CASSAAEGTEAFF
. | few | TRBJ2-7 | TRBV5-1 | TGCGCCAGCAGCTTTGGCGGGTTCCAAGAGCAGTACTTC | CASSFGGFQEQYF
TRBD1 | . | TRBJ1-4 | TRBV20-1 | TGCAGTGCTAGAGGTGCGGGACAGGGAGGTGAAAAACTGTTTTTT | CSARGAGQGGEKLFF
TRBD1 | few | TRBJ1-6 | TRBV9 | TGTGCCAGCAGCGTAGAAGGCAGGGGGAATTCACCCCTCCACTTT | CASSVEGRGNSPLHF
. | few | TRBJ2-6 | TRBV7-9 | TGTGCCAGCAGCCCCACTGCCCTGCCCTCTGGGGCCAACGTCCTGACTTTC | CASSPTALPSGANVLTF
. | few | TRBJ1-6 | TRBV15 | TGTGCCACCAGCAGACCAGGGACAAATAATTCACCCCTCCACTTT | CATSRPGTNNSPLHF
TRBD1 | few | TRBJ2-7 | TRBV11-3 | TGTGCCAGCGGGGACAGGTATTACGAGCAGTACTTC | CASGDRYYEQYF
. | many | TRBJ2-7 | TRBV6-6 | TGTGCCAGCAGTCGGGGTCCCACCTACGAGCAGTACTTC | CASSRGPTYEQYF
TRBD2 | . | TRBJ2-1 | TRBV15 | TGTGCCACCAGCAGAGAATGGGCTGCTAGCGGGGGAGGTGATGAGCAGTTCTTC | CATSREWAASGGGDEQFF
TRBD1 | . | TRBJ2-7 | TRBV29-1 | TGCAGCGTAGGGACAGCCTCCTACGAGCAGTACTTC | CSVGTASYEQYF
TRBD2 | . | TRBJ2-1 | TRBV28 | TGTGCCAGCAGTCTGACCCCGACTAGCGGGGCGGATGAGCAGTTCTTC | CASSLTPTSGADEQFF